The 16 T cell receptor beta chains below all came from one sample that was sequenced in a study of OX40 agonist ivuxolimab in advanced cancers. The data were produced by immunoSEQ multiplex PCR, yet TCRdb's version contains in-frame clones alone and is incomplete. The sample contains 50,000 to 70,000 clones, 80% to 85% of which appear only once. The specimen comprised CD4+ or CD8+ T cells sorted from blood, sampled in a trial of the OX40 agonist ivuxolimab. These receptor sequences come from an adult with an advanced solid tumor such as melanoma, head and neck, liver or kidney cancer.

The chain has TRBV7-3 and TRBJ2-3, with TRBD2 matching over 10 bases. CDR3 length: 16 amino acids. The ends lost 5 bases at V and 6 bases at J; junction bases unmatched: 11. Germline loops: CDR1 SGHTA, CDR2 FQGTGA. Here the CDR3 reads CASSPNPAGGVDTQYF. CDR3 DNA sequence: TGTGCCAGCAGCCCGAACCCAGCGGGGGGGGTGGATACGCAGTATTTT. Complete variable domain (other parts from reference TRBV7-3 and TRBJ2-3): GAGVSQTPSNKVTEKGKYVELRCDPISGHTALYWYRQSLGQGPEFLIYFQGTGAADDSGLPNDRFFAVRPEGSVSTLKIQRTERGDSAVYLCASSPNPAGGVDTQYFGPGTRLTVL.

V gene TRBV28 combines with J gene TRBJ2-7; D is perhaps TRBD1 or TRBD2 (5 bases each). Germline V gives CDR1 MDHEN, CDR2 SYDVKM. Trimming pared 7 bases from V and 3 bases from J, leaving 16 bases between. The CDR3 length is 14 residues. CDR3 in amino acids: CASNRDRQIYEQYF. The CDR3 DNA follows: TGTGCCAGCAACCGGGACCGTCAAATCTACGAGCAGTACTTC.

This chain links TRBV11-2 with TRBJ2-2; D uncertain. Germline V CDR1 and CDR2: SGHAT, FQNNGV. This CDR3 is built from 13 residues. V dropped 4 bases and J dropped 5 bases, with 8 bases sitting between them. The CDR3 nucleotides read TGTGCCAGCAGCTCCCAACCGACCGGGGAGCTGTTTTTT. Protein: CASSSQPTGELFF.

The J gene is TRBJ1-3, the V gene TRBV5-1, with D tentatively TRBD1 (5 bases). The V end lost 4 bases, the J end lost 3 bases, and 11 bases lay between the germline ends. The CDR3 consists of 14 residues. Germline values: CDR1 SGHRS, CDR2 YFSETQ. CDR3 coding DNA: TGCGCCAGCAGCAAAGGGGAGGATGGAAACACCATATATTTT. As protein: CASSKGEDGNTIYF.

J is TRBJ2-7 and V is TRBV19, with D perhaps matching TRBD2 (5 bases). Germline assignment: CDR1 LNHDA and CDR2 SQIVND (reference sequence). This CDR3 spans 18 amino acids. Trimming removed 5 bases at V and 3 bases at J, with 26 bases between. The CDR3 nucleotides are TGTGCCAGTAGTGTGGCGGCAGCTAGCACAAACGCCCTCTACGAGCAGTACTTC. It codes for CASSVAAASTNALYEQYF.

This chain uses TRBV5-4 with TRBJ2-7; 10 bases are shared with TRBD1. After removal of 4 bases from V and 4 bases from J, the junction contained 5 bases not matched to a gene. This CDR3 comprises 14 residues. Germline loops: CDR1 SGHNT, CDR2 YYREEE (reference sequence). The CDR3 DNA sequence: TGTGCCAGCAGCACGGACAGGGGGAAGTACGAGCAGTACTTC. Protein: CASSTDRGKYEQYF.

This clone was counted a single time. The V and J genes are TRBV5-8 and TRBJ1-2, with D unclear. CDR1 is SGHTS, CDR2 YDEGEE, per germline. The ends were cut back, 3 bases at V and 2 bases at J, with 11 bases in the middle. This CDR3 region has 14 residues. The CDR3 bases are TGTGCCAGCAGCTCGCCTGGCGGGAACTATGGCTACACCTTC. Protein product: CASSSPGGNYGYTF.

In this sample, this clone turned up once. The sample holds other DNA sequences that translate to the same CDR3. The J gene is TRBJ2-5, the V gene TRBV30; D is possibly TRBD2 (7 bases). The germline V and J ends were trimmed by 5 bases and 4 bases, with 14 bases remaining between them. Germline CDR1 is GTSNPN and CDR2 is SVGIG (reference sequence). This CDR3 region has 13 residues. The CDR3 protein is CAWALGGAETQYF. The DNA of the CDR3 is TGTGCCTGGGCCTTAGGGGGGGCAGAGACCCAGTACTTC.

J is TRBJ2-4 and V is TRBV4-3; 7 nucleotides align to TRBD2. This CDR3 spans 19 amino acids. Germline lookup yields CDR1 LGHNA and CDR2 YSLEER. J was trimmed by 2 bases and V by 0 bases; bases with no gene match: 13. CDR3 sequence reads: CASSQEWEGSFRSKNIQYF. CDR3 DNA: TGCGCCAGCAGCCAAGAGTGGGAGGGTTCATTTCGGTCCAAAAACATTCAGTACTTC.

The rearrangement links TRBV10-3 to TRBJ1-1, with D possibly matching TRBD1 (5 bases). CDR1 is ENHRY, CDR2 SYGVKD, per germline. The CDR3 covers 15 residues. Trimming cost V 7 bases and J 2 bases, with 17 bases left between them. The CDR3 DNA reads as TGTGCCATCAACGGGGGGGGACTCAAAAACACTGAAGCTTTCTTT. Translation: CAINGGGLKNTEAFF.

The J gene is TRBJ2-3, the V gene TRBV7-2, with 15 bases matching TRBD2. V lost 3 bases and J lost 5; bases outside the gene matches: 0. The CDR3 totals 15 residues. Germline-derived CDR1 and CDR2 are SGHTA and FQGNSA. CDR3 region: CASSLGLAGGDTQYF. The DNA of the CDR3 is TGTGCCAGCAGCTTGGGACTAGCGGGGGGAGATACGCAGTATTTT.

The chain uses TRBV6-1 and TRBJ1-1; D unresolved. This CDR3 is built from 14 residues. Trimming shortened V by 5 bases and J by 0 bases, and 10 bases separated the two germline ends. CDR1 MNHNS and CDR2 SASEGT come from the germline V gene. The chain's CDR3 is CASSRIGMNTEAFF. The CDR3, as DNA: TGTGCCAGCAGTCGGATTGGGATGAACACTGAAGCTTTCTTT.

This clone has a handful of counts. This chain's CDR3 is CAWSVGNRGGQPQHF. CDR3 nucleotide sequence: TGTGCCTGGAGTGTCGGGAACCGCGGGGGTCAGCCCCAGCATTTT. V is TRBV30 and J is TRBJ1-5; the D gene is possibly TRBD1 (5 bases). V lost 0 bases, J lost 6 bases, and 15 bases lay in between. Germline CDR1 GTSNPN, CDR2 SVGIG (reference sequence). The CDR3 is 15 residues long.

This clone was found a few times. The chain links TRBV7-9 to TRBJ1-1; 11 bases map to TRBD1. There are 18 residues in the CDR3. The V segment lost 6 bases and the J segment 6 bases; nucleotides outside the gene matches: 18. Germline CDR1 is SEHNR and CDR2 is FQNEAQ (reference sequence). The CDR3 sequence: CASRLPFRTGGPGAEAFF. The CDR3 bases are TGTGCCAGCAGACTCCCTTTTCGGACAGGGGGCCCAGGCGCTGAAGCTTTCTTT.

The CDR3 DNA reads TGCGCCAGCAGCCGGGCTGGCGGACGAAGCTCCTACAATGAGCAGTTCTTC. Translating gives CASSRAGGRSSYNEQFF. This chain uses TRBV5-1 with TRBJ2-1; D uncertain. The germline V gene encodes CDR1 SGHRS and CDR2 YFSETQ. Between the trimmed V and J ends, which lost 4 bases and 0 bases, there was a span of 17 bases. This CDR3 has 17 residues.

V usage is TRBV7-9 and J usage is TRBJ1-1; D remains unclear. Trimming pared 5 bases from V and 2 bases from J, leaving 12 bases between. Germline V CDR1 and CDR2: SEHNR, FQNEAQ (reference sequence). The CDR3 consists of 14 residues. The CDR3 DNA reads as TGTGCCAGCAGCCTAAAAGGGATAAACACTGAAGCTTTCTTT. Amino acids: CASSLKGINTEAFF.